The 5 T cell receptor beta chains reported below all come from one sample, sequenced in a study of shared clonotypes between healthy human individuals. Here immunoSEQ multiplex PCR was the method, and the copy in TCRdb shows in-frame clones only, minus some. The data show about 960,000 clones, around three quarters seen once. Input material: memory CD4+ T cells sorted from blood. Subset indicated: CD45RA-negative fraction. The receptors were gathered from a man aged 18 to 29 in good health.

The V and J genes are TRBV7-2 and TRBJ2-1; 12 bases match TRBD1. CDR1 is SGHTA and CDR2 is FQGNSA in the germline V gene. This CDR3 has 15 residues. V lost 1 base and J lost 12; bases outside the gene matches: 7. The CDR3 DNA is TGTGCCAGCAGCTTAGAGGGACAGGGGGCCTCGAGGCAGTTCTTC. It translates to CASSLEGQGASRQFF. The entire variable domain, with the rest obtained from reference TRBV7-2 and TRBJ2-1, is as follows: GAGVSQSPSNKVTEKGKDVELRCDPISGHTALYWYRQSLGQGLEFLIYFQGNSAPDKSGLPSDRFSAERTGGSVSTLTIQRTQQEDSAVYLCASSLEGQGASRQFFGPGTRLTVL.

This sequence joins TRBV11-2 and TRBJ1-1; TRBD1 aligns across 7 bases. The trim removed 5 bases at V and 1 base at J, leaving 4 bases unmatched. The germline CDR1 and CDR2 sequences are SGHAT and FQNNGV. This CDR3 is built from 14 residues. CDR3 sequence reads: CASSGQAGNTEAFF. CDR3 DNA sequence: TGTGCCAGCAGCGGACAGGCGGGGAACACTGAAGCTTTCTTT.

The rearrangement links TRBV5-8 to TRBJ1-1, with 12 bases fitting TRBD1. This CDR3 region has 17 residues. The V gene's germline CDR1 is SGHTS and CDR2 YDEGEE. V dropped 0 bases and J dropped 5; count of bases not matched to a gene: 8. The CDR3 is CASSLEGQGAQRTEAFF. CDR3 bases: TGTGCCAGCAGCTTGGAGGGACAGGGGGCGCAGAGGACTGAAGCTTTCTTT.

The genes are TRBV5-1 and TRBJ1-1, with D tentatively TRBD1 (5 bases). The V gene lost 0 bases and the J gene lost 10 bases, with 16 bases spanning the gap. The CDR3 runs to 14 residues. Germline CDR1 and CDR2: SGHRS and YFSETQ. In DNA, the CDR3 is TGCGCCAGCAGCTTGGGACCCACCTCACAGGTAGCTTTCTTT. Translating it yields CASSLGPTSQVAFF.

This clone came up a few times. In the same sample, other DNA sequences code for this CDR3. The CDR3 sequence is CASSLSGVTDTQYF. In DNA, the CDR3 is TGCGCCAGCAGCTTGAGCGGGGTCACAGATACGCAGTATTTT. This rearrangement joins TRBV5-1 to TRBJ2-3; 7 positions agree with TRBD2. This CDR3 comprises 14 residues. V shed 1 base and J 2 bases; nucleotides not matched to a gene: 1. CDR1 is SGHRS and CDR2 is YFSETQ in the germline V gene.